What follows are 18 T cell receptor beta chains derived from one specimen sequenced in a study of identical twins. MiXCR was run by TCRdb on the 5' RACE reads, yielding one entry per CDR3 protein. The repertoire holds about 220,000 distinct CDR3 sequences, with 6% to 8.5% as singletons. This sample also appeared in a second study, on yellow fever vaccine responses in identical twins.

Sequenced input: CD8+ T cells sorted from blood. These receptors were taken from a woman aged 18-29 years in good health.

There are many counts of this clonotype. The chain uses TRBV12-3 or TRBV12-4 and TRBJ2-2; TRBD2 matches at 10 bases. V was pared by 6 bases and J by 7 bases, with 5 bases of the junction left unmatched. The CDR3 sequence is 14 residues long. CDR3 region: CASSPSGGIGELFF. Here the CDR3 DNA reads TGTGCCAGCAGCCCTAGCGGGGGTATCGGGGAGCTGTTTTTT.

The sample holds a few counts of this clonotype. The rearrangement uses TRBV2 and TRBJ2-1; D is ambiguous. The CDR3 extends over 15 amino acids. Germline CDR1 reads SNHLY; CDR2 reads FYNNEI. Trimming removed 4 bases from V and 1 base from J, with 11 bases in between. Here the CDR3 DNA reads TGTGCCAGCAGTGGTTTAGCTAGGTCCTACAATGAGCAGTTCTTC. The encoded protein is CASSGLARSYNEQFF. Based on the CDR3 plus reference TRBV2 and TRBJ2-1, the full variable domain is EPEVTQTPSHQVTQMGQEVILRCVPISNHLYFYWYRQILGQKVEFLVSFYNNEISEKSEIFDDQFSVERPDGSNFTLKIRSTKLEDSAMYFCASSGLARSYNEQFFGPGTRLTVL.

The genes are TRBV7-6 and TRBJ2-1, with TRBD2 identical over 9 bases. The V and J ends lost 2 bases and 7 bases, in that order; junction bases with no gene match: 6. This CDR3 region has 15 residues. Per the germline V gene, CDR1 is SGHVS and CDR2 is FNYEAQ. CDR3 in amino acids: CASSLLASGVNEQFF. The CDR3 DNA sequence: TGTGCCAGCAGCTTACTGGCTAGCGGGGTTAATGAGCAGTTCTTC.

This clonotype was seen many times. V and J are TRBV4-1 and TRBJ2-7, with 7 bases that match TRBD1. Unmatched junction bases numbered 6, after V lost 4 bases and J lost 3 bases. This CDR3 is built from 14 residues. Germline V gene sequence: CDR1 MGHRA, CDR2 YSYEKL. CDR3 bases: TGCGCCAGCAGCCCGGACAGGTGGGGCTACGAGCAGTACTTC. It translates to CASSPDRWGYEQYF.

CDR3 nucleotides: TGTGCCAGCAGCTTAGAGGTAGCGGGCGAGCAGTACTTC. Translated: CASSLEVAGEQYF. This chain uses TRBV7-6 with TRBJ2-7; the match to TRBD2 covers 7 bases. The V segment lost 1 base and the J segment 6 bases; nucleotides outside the gene matches: 3. This CDR3 spans 13 amino acids. The germline V gene encodes CDR1 SGHVS and CDR2 FNYEAQ.

This clonotype appeared many times. J is TRBJ2-2 and V is TRBV2; D is perhaps TRBD1 or TRBD2 (6 bases each). CDR1 and CDR2 from the germline V gene are SNHLY and FYNNEI. The ends were cut back, 11 bases at V and 1 base at J, with 14 bases in the middle. The CDR3 is 14 residues long. In DNA, the CDR3 is TGTGCCTGCGAAGGGGGGCGGAACACCGGGGAGCTGTTTTTT. It specifies CACEGGRNTGELFF.

This clonotype appeared many times. This chain links TRBV7-9 with TRBJ2-3; the D gene is possibly TRBD2 (6 bases). The CDR3 totals 17 residues. Per the germline V gene, CDR1 is SEHNR and CDR2 is FQNEAQ (reference sequence). Trimming took 1 base from V and 0 from J, leaving 14 bases between them. DNA for the CDR3: TGTGCCAGCAGCTTAGGCGTAGCGGAGCCTAGCACAGATACGCAGTATTTT. It codes for CASSLGVAEPSTDTQYF.

This clonotype has just a few counts. The chain carries TRBV4-1 and TRBJ2-7; TRBD2 matches at 8 bases. Per germline, CDR1 MGHRA and CDR2 YSYEKL. The CDR3 has 15 amino acids. V gave up 1 base and J gave up 3 bases; unmatched junction bases: 5. As DNA, the CDR3 is TGCGCCAGCAGCCAAGCTCTAGCGGGCAACTACGAGCAGTACGTC. It specifies CASSQALAGNYEQYV.

The table lists this clonotype with a few counts. The gene calls are TRBV29-1 and TRBJ2-1; 7 bases match TRBD2. Germline V gene sequence: CDR1 SQVTM, CDR2 ANQGSEA. This CDR3 comprises 14 residues. The V gene end was trimmed by 6 bases and the J gene end by 6 bases; junction bases not matched to a gene: 11. This chain's CDR3 is CSVDLIGGGNEQFF. The CDR3 DNA is TGCAGCGTCGACCTGATAGGCGGGGGCAATGAGCAGTTCTTC.

This clonotype was recorded at least ten times. This sequence joins TRBV5-6 and TRBJ2-2; D is undetermined. This CDR3 has 13 residues. Germline V gene lookup returns CDR1 SGHDT and CDR2 YYEEEE. Trimming took 6 bases from V and 0 from J, leaving 6 bases between them. CDR3 in amino acids: CASNRANTGELFF. The CDR3 DNA is TGTGCCAGCAACCGGGCGAACACCGGGGAGCTGTTTTTT. The variable domain in full, with the rest retrieved from reference TRBV5-6 and TRBJ2-2, is DAGVTQSPTHLIKTRGQQVTLRCSPKSGHDTVSWYQQALGQGPQFIFQYYEEEERQRGNFPDRFSGHQFPNYSSELNVNALLLGDSALYLCASNRANTGELFFGEGSRLTVL.

The chain couples TRBV6-2 or TRBV6-3 to TRBJ2-1; 14 bases are a match to TRBD2. Germline V gene data show CDR1 as MNHEY and CDR2 as SVGEGT. V was clipped by 7 bases and J by 1 base; unmatched bases: 9. There are 18 residues in the CDR3. The DNA of the CDR3 is TGTGCCAGCATCGGGACTAGCGGGAGCAAGGGTTCCTACAATGAGCAGTTCTTC. It specifies CASIGTSGSKGSYNEQFF.

This clonotype was counted ten times or more. The V and J genes are TRBV10-2 and TRBJ1-1; D may be TRBD1 (6 bases). The CDR3 is made up of 13 amino acids. With 2 bases removed from V and 8 bases from J, the gap between germline ends came to 12 bases. Germline V lookup: CDR1 WSHSY, CDR2 SAAADI. The CDR3 sequence: CASSEGLGGEAFF. The CDR3 bases are TGCGCCAGCAGTGAGGGGTTGGGGGGCGAAGCTTTCTTT.

The chain is built from TRBV7-9 and TRBJ2-2, with a tentative D call TRBD1 (6 bases). V gave up 5 bases and J gave up 4 bases, with 20 bases separating them. The CDR3 contains 17 residues. Germline V CDR1 and CDR2: SEHNR, FQNEAQ (reference sequence). CDR3: CASSDADSRVGTGELFF. The CDR3 DNA is TGTGCCAGCAGCGACGCGGACAGCCGAGTAGGCACCGGGGAGCTGTTTTTT. Full variable domain (missing parts from reference TRBV7-9 and TRBJ2-2): DTGVSQNPRHKITKRGQNVTFRCDPISEHNRLYWYRQTLGQGPEFLTYFQNEAQLEKSRLLSDRFSAERPKGSFSTLEIQRTEQGDSAMYLCASSDADSRVGTGELFFGEGSRLTVL.

CDR3 DNA sequence: TGTGCCAGCAGTGATTTCTCGAGGGAGCTGTTTTTT. Translating gives CASSDFSRELFF. The chain combines TRBV25-1 with TRBJ2-2; D remains unclear. The CDR3 has 12 amino acids. Germline V gives CDR1 MGHDK, CDR2 SYGVNS. Between the trimmed V and J ends, which lost 3 bases and 9 bases, there was a span of 8 bases.

The V gene is TRBV2, the J gene TRBJ1-1, with D unresolved. CDR1 and CDR2 (germline): SNHLY, FYNNEI. V lost 1 base to trimming and J lost 0 bases, with 6 bases between them. This CDR3 is 14 amino acids long. The DNA for the CDR3 is TGTGCCAGCAGTGAAGGGCGGTTGAACACTGAAGCTTTCTTT. It yields the protein CASSEGRLNTEAFF.

This clonotype was seen a handful of times. The rearrangement joins TRBV2 to TRBJ1-1; D unresolved. The CDR3 runs to 13 residues. Germline V gives CDR1 SNHLY, CDR2 FYNNEI. Trimming shortened V by 4 bases and J by 1 base, and 7 bases separated the two germline ends. The CDR3 is CASSGGPNTEAFF. CDR3 nucleotides: TGTGCCAGCAGTGGAGGGCCGAACACTGAAGCTTTCTTT.

This clonotype was seen only a few times. The CDR3 sequence: CASSTWTSGGNEQFF. Here the CDR3 DNA reads TGTGCCAGCAGTACCTGGACTAGCGGGGGTAATGAGCAGTTCTTC. This rearrangement joins TRBV28 to TRBJ2-1; TRBD2 agrees at 13 bases. V shed 5 bases and J 7 bases; nucleotides not matched to a gene: 5. Germline V CDR1 and CDR2: MDHEN, SYDVKM. This CDR3 is built from 15 residues.

This clonotype was observed a handful of times. V usage is TRBV6-1 and J usage is TRBJ2-3; D uncertain. CDR1 is MNHNS and CDR2 is SASEGT in the germline V gene. V dropped 3 bases and J dropped 3 bases, with 4 bases sitting between them. This CDR3 is built from 12 residues. CDR3 amino acids: CASSEGTDTQYF. DNA of the CDR3: TGTGCCAGCAGTGAGGGGACAGATACGCAGTATTTT.